This T cell receptor beta chain is drawn from a study of T cell responses to AZD1222 COVID-19 vaccine. Germline V gene sequence: CDR1 LNHDA, CDR2 SQIVND (reference sequence). CDR3 length: 12 amino acids. Deletions cut 5 bases from V and 4 bases from J, with 6 bases between. Whole-study results and caveats: Variant regions that are unmutated are reportedly the target of nearly half of spike-specific TCRs. Seropositivity was recorded at baseline in only 6 or 7 AZD1222 recipients. Clonal diversity may have been underestimated, and the donors were mostly white British, with more females than males.

With regard to this clone: Its antigen remains unidentified.

This table comes from immunoSEQ multiplex PCR, and its TCRdb copy is limited to in-frame clones, with some not included. The sample yields 130,000 to 150,000 clones, more than 70% seen once. Sequenced material: peripheral blood, taken on day 0 of AZD1222 vaccination. This TCR derives from an adult in good health. This chain uses TRBV19 with TRBJ1-3; D ambiguous. The chain's CDR3 is CASSLYGNTIYF. The CDR3 DNA is TGTGCCAGTAGTCTGTACGGAAACACCATATATTTT.